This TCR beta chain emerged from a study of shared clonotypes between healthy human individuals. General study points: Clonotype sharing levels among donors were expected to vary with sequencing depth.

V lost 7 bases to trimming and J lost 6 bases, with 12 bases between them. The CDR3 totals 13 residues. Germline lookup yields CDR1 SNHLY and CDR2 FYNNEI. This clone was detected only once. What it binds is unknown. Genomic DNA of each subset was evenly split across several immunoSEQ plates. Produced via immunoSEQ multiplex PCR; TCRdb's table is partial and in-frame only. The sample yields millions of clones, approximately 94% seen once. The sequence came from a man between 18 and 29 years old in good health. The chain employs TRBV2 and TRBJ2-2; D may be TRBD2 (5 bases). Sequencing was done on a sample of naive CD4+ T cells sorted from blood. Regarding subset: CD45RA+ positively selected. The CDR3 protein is CASTEGPPGELFF. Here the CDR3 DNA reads TGTGCCAGCACCGAGGGCCCTCCCGGGGAGCTGTTTTTT.